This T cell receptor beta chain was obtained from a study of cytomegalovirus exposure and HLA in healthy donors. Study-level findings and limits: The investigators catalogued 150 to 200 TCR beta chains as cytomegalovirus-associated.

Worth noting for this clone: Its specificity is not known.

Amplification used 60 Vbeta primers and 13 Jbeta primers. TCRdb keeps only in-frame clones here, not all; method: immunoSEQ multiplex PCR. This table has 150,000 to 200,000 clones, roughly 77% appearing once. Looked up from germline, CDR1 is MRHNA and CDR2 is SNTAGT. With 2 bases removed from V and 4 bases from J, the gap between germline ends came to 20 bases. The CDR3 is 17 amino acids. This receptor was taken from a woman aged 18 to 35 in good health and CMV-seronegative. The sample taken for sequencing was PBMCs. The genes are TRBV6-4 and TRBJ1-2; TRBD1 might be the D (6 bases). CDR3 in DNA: TGTGCCAGCAGTGACAGATACTCCCAGGGGTTTGGCTATGGCTACACCTTC. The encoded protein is CASSDRYSQGFGYGYTF.